This entry describes one T cell receptor beta chain. This sample is part of a study of blood T cell repertoires in COVID-19. Study context: Spain, Italy and the United States supplied samples that represented acute and convalescent COVID-19.

Profiled with immunoSEQ multiplex PCR; TCRdb holds only in-frame clones, not every one. Among about 98,000 clones listed, about 80% were seen once. With V trimmed by 4 bases and J by 5 bases, 2 bases remained unmatched. Germline CDR1 and CDR2: SGHDT and YYEEEE. The CDR3 runs 13 residues. This receptor was obtained from a man in his sixties or seventies with acute or convalescent COVID-19. V gene TRBV5-6 combines with J gene TRBJ2-2; 7 nucleotides agree with TRBD1. Source material: peripheral blood. CDR3 loop: CASSGQVTGELFF. The CDR3 region has the DNA TGTGCCAGCAGCGGACAGGTAACCGGGGAGCTGTTTTTT. Variable domain in full (rest from reference TRBV5-6 and TRBJ2-2): DAGVTQSPTHLIKTRGQQVTLRCSPKSGHDTVSWYQQALGQGPQFIFQYYEEEERQRGNFPDRFSGHQFPNYSSELNVNALLLGDSALYLCASSGQVTGELFFGEGSRLTVL.